The 25 T cell receptor beta chains presented below share a single source sample, sequenced in a study of T cell responses to AZD1222 COVID-19 vaccine (dated by TCRdb to the early 2020s). Receptors were amplified or captured by the immunoSEQ multiplex PCR assay. Here the immuneACCESS table is served through TCRdb, limited to in-frame sequences with V and J called. Missing clones are a known gap in these copies; in checked studies unresolved V genes cover under half, and the rest lacks a known reason. The sample table contains under 140,000 clones; only one count was recorded for 85% to 95% of them. Jointly, the top ten make up approximately 2.8% of the sample. The time point label, read with the paper, signifies: about 28 days (+/-7) after the second vaccine dose. The sample here was peripheral blood, taken 28 days after the second AZD1222 dose. The source is an adult who received the AZD1222 COVID-19 vaccine.

This rearrangement joins TRBV5-5 to TRBJ2-3; D perhaps matches TRBD1 (6 bases). Between the trimmed V and J ends, which lost 4 bases and 4 bases, there was a span of 16 bases. The CDR3 is 15 amino acids. The V gene's germline CDR1 is SGHKS and CDR2 YYEKEE (reference sequence). The CDR3: CASSPQGRAPDTQYF. The CDR3 coding sequence is TGTGCCAGCAGCCCCCAGGGGAGAGCTCCAGATACGCAGTATTTT. The variable domain in full, completed from reference TRBV5-5 and TRBJ2-3, reads DAGVTQSPTHLIKTRGQQVTLRCSPISGHKSVSWYQQVLGQGPQFIFQYYEKEERGRGNFPDRFSARQFPNYSSELNVNALLLGDSALYLCASSPQGRAPDTQYFGPGTRLTVL.

V usage is TRBV4-1 and J usage is TRBJ1-5, with no clear D. The CDR3 length is 15 residues. V lost 0 bases to trimming and J lost 6 bases, with 12 bases between them. The V gene's germline CDR1 is MGHRA and CDR2 YSYEKL. The CDR3, as DNA: TGCGCCAGCAGCCAAGATTCGGGAGGGAGTCAGCCCCAGCATTTT. This translates into CASSQDSGGSQPQHF.

This clone was seen a single time. The V call is TRBV20-1, the J call TRBJ2-4; no clear D gene. Trimming removed 0 bases from V and 6 bases from J, with 3 bases in between. Germline CDR1 is DFQATT and CDR2 is SNEGSKA (reference sequence). CDR3 size: 11 residues. This CDR3 is CSARDRNIQYF. The CDR3 region has the DNA TGCAGTGCTAGAGATCGAAACATTCAGTACTTC.

The chain carries TRBV27 and TRBJ1-5; TRBD1 matches 7 bases. This CDR3 contains 17 residues. CDR1 and CDR2 from the germline V gene are MNHEY and SMNVEV (reference sequence). The ends lost 3 bases at V and 0 bases at J; junction bases unmatched: 8. The CDR3 sequence is CASSLAGGRYSNQPQHF. The CDR3 DNA reads as TGTGCCAGCAGTTTGGCAGGGGGGAGGTATAGCAATCAGCCCCAGCATTTT.

This clone was found once. The gene calls are TRBV6-5 and TRBJ1-5, with D unresolved. CDR1 is MNHEY, CDR2 SVGAGI, per germline. CDR3 length: 15 residues. Between the trimmed V and J ends, which lost 0 bases and 2 bases, there was a span of 8 bases. The CDR3 spells CASSYSIAGNQPQHF. CDR3 nucleotides: TGTGCCAGCAGTTACTCCATCGCGGGCAATCAGCCCCAGCATTTT.

V and J are TRBV19 and TRBJ1-4; 10 bases map to TRBD1. The CDR3 spans 17 residues. The ends lost 6 bases at V and 4 bases at J; junction bases unmatched: 11. CDR1 is LNHDA and CDR2 is SQIVND in the germline V gene (reference sequence). This CDR3 reads CASRRQGAHPDNEKLFF. Here the CDR3 DNA reads TGTGCCAGTAGAAGACAGGGGGCCCATCCAGATAATGAAAAACTGTTTTTT. Complete variable domain (other parts from reference TRBV19 and TRBJ1-4): DGGITQSPKYLFRKEGQNVTLSCEQNLNHDAMYWYRQDPGQGLRLIYYSQIVNDFQKGDIAEGYSVSREKKESFPLTVTSAQKNPTAFYLCASRRQGAHPDNEKLFFGSGTQLSVL.

The rearrangement uses TRBV11-3 and TRBJ2-1; tentatively, D is TRBD1 or TRBD2 (5 bases each). The V gene lost 6 bases and the J gene lost 4 bases, with 13 bases spanning the gap. From germline, CDR1 is SGHNT and CDR2 YENEEA. The CDR3 loop spans 14 amino acids. CDR3 DNA: TGTGCCAGCAGTCCTGGGACGGTTTACAATGAGCAGTTCTTC. This encodes CASSPGTVYNEQFF.

CDR3 nucleotide sequence: TGCGCCAGCAGCTCATCCAGGACAGAGTTTTATGGCTACACCTTC. Protein sequence: CASSSSRTEFYGYTF. V usage is TRBV4-1 and J usage is TRBJ1-2; a weak D match, TRBD1 (6 bases). Trimming removed 5 bases at V and 5 bases at J, with 18 bases between. CDR1 and CDR2 from the germline V gene are MGHRA and YSYEKL. This CDR3 has 15 residues.

This chain uses TRBV19 with TRBJ1-2; TRBD1 is a possible D gene (6 bases). CDR3 length equals 13 residues. Per germline, CDR1 LNHDA and CDR2 SQIVND (reference sequence). Trimming removed 5 bases at V and 8 bases at J, with 15 bases between. The CDR3 DNA is TGTGCCAGTAGTCCGTACAGGGCGCGAGGCTACACCTTC. Amino acid sequence: CASSPYRARGYTF.

The CDR3: CSVARNSGNTIYF. The CDR3 bases are TGCAGCGTTGCCCGTAACTCTGGAAACACCATATATTTT. The V call is TRBV29-1, the J call TRBJ1-3; D remains unclear. In germline, CDR1 is SQVTM, CDR2 ANQGSEA. V was cut by 4 bases and J by 0 bases, with 7 bases left in between. This CDR3 is 13 amino acids long.

The chain is built from TRBV4-1 and TRBJ2-5, with 16 bases fitting TRBD2. In germline, CDR1 is MGHRA, CDR2 YSYEKL. The ends lost 3 bases at V and 6 bases at J; junction bases unmatched: 10. The CDR3 covers 18 residues. The CDR3 reads CASSQGTSGRGREKTQYF. The DNA for the CDR3 is TGCGCCAGCAGCCAGGGGACTAGCGGGAGGGGTAGGGAAAAGACCCAGTACTTC.

This rearrangement joins TRBV12-3 or TRBV12-4 to TRBJ1-5, with D unclear. The CDR3 totals 11 residues. The germline V and J ends were trimmed by 6 bases and 8 bases, with 8 bases remaining between them. The CDR3: CASRDGKPQHF. The DNA for the CDR3 is TGTGCCAGCAGGGACGGTAAGCCCCAGCATTTT.

On this clone: An end of the junction differs from the germline gene, which may be a read error. The rearrangement uses TRBV11-2 and TRBJ2-7; possible D gene TRBD1, 6 bases. This CDR3 is built from 11 residues. Germline values: CDR1 SGHAT, CDR2 FQNNGV. The CDR3 DNA follows: TGTGCCAGCAGCTCCGGTGAGGGGGAAAACTTC. Residues: CASSSGEGENF.

This clone came up once. The V gene is TRBV10-3, the J gene TRBJ2-3; D gene uncertain. V lost 3 bases and J lost 3, with 10 bases in between. The V gene's germline CDR1 is ENHRY and CDR2 SYGVKD. The CDR3 runs to 14 residues. The CDR3 DNA reads as TGTGCCATCAGTGACCGCTCTGAGACAGATACGCAGTATTTT. Its protein product is CAISDRSETDTQYF.

V gene TRBV27 combines with J gene TRBJ1-1, with D possibly matching TRBD1 (5 bases). Per the germline V gene, CDR1 is MNHEY and CDR2 is SMNVEV (reference sequence). This CDR3 is 14 amino acids long. V shed 3 bases and J shed 6 bases, with 14 bases lying between them. In DNA, the CDR3 is TGTGCCAGCAGTTTTCTACCCGTAGGGGCTGAAGCTTTCTTT. It codes for CASSFLPVGAEAFF.

This sequence joins TRBV7-8 and TRBJ1-1, with D possibly being TRBD1 (5 bases). CDR1 and CDR2 (germline): SGHVS, FQNEAQ. CDR3 length: 13 residues. Trimming removed 3 bases from V and 8 bases from J, with 13 bases in between. The CDR3 sequence: CASSLRRAAEAFF. In DNA form, the CDR3 reads TGTGCCAGCAGCTTGCGCAGGGCGGCGGAAGCTTTCTTT.

The chain recombines TRBV5-1 with TRBJ1-1; D gene unclear. The CDR3 is 13 residues long. Germline CDR1 is SGHRS and CDR2 is YFSETQ. Trimming took 6 bases from V and 5 from J, leaving 14 bases between them. The CDR3, as DNA: TGCGCCAGCAATGAAGACGGGCGGACTGAAGCTTTCTTT. Translated: CASNEDGRTEAFF.

The chain employs TRBV27 and TRBJ1-1, with D unclear. Germline CDR1 and CDR2: MNHEY and SMNVEV (reference sequence). The ends were cut back, 5 bases at V and 1 base at J, with 5 bases in the middle. This CDR3 is 12 amino acids long. CDR3 sequence (DNA): TGTGCCAGCAGTCGGTGGAACACTGAAGCTTTCTTT. Protein: CASSRWNTEAFF.

This chain connects TRBV2 to TRBJ2-4; D unclear. Germline V gene data show CDR1 as SNHLY and CDR2 as FYNNEI. Trimming took 1 base from V and 3 from J, leaving 13 bases between them. The CDR3 spans 16 residues. CDR3 in DNA: TGTGCCAGCAGTGAAGATGCAGCAAGCCACAAAAACATTCAGTACTTC. As protein: CASSEDAASHKNIQYF.

J is TRBJ1-1 and V is TRBV5-3; D is unclear. TRBV5-3 is given ORF status, its function remaining uncertain. The V end lost 4 bases, the J end lost 1 base, and 8 bases lay between the germline ends. The CDR3 extends over 13 amino acids. The CDR3, as DNA: TGTGCCAGAAGCCGGGAACAGAACACTGAAGCTTTCTTT. Amino acid sequence: CARSREQNTEAFF.

The V call is TRBV6-5, the J call TRBJ2-7; 10 positions agree with TRBD1. Germline CDR1 MNHEY, CDR2 SVGAGI. The CDR3 is 13 amino acids. J lost 5 bases, V lost 6 bases, and 4 bases had no gene match. This chain's CDR3 is CASRGQGGHEQYF. In DNA form, the CDR3 reads TGTGCCAGCAGAGGACAGGGGGGCCACGAGCAGTACTTC.

Remarks on this clone: Other nucleotide sequences from this sample produce the same CDR3. The chain carries TRBV10-1 and TRBJ1-6; the match to TRBD1 covers 9 bases. The CDR3 has 14 residues. V was pared by 5 bases and J by 7 bases, with 3 bases of the junction left unmatched. Germline loops: CDR1 WNHNN, CDR2 SYGVQD (reference sequence). The CDR3 loop reads CASSTGQGNSPLHF. CDR3 nucleotide sequence: TGCGCCAGCAGTACTGGACAGGGGAATTCACCCCTCCACTTT.

This chain links TRBV25-1 with TRBJ2-7; TRBD1 aligns across 9 bases. The germline V gene has CDR1 MGHDK and CDR2 SYGVNS. The CDR3 runs to 15 residues. After removal of 6 bases from V and 3 bases from J, the junction contained 9 bases not matched to a gene. For the CDR3, the DNA is TGTGCCAGCAGCTTAGGCGGGACAGGGAACTACGAGCAGTACTTC. Encoded protein: CASSLGGTGNYEQYF.

The rearrangement links TRBV19 to TRBJ2-2; D gene unclear. V lost 5 bases and J lost 6, with 10 bases in between. This CDR3 is 13 amino acids long. CDR1 and CDR2 from the germline V gene are LNHDA and SQIVND (reference sequence). The CDR3 DNA is TGTGCCAGTAGTGCTTTCCAGGCCGGGGAGCTGTTTTTT. It translates to CASSAFQAGELFF.

V gene TRBV5-1 combines with J gene TRBJ2-7; 7 nucleotides line up with TRBD1. J lost 7 bases, V lost 4 bases, and 8 bases had no gene match. This CDR3 is built from 13 residues. CDR1 and CDR2 (germline): SGHRS, YFSETQ. The CDR3 DNA is TGCGCCAGCAGCCTGGACAGGCTCTGGGAGCAGTACTTC. As protein: CASSLDRLWEQYF.